The clone carrying this TCR beta chain was seen only a few times. With a J-beta primer mix and a sample-barcoded 5' primer, a second PCR ran 7 to 11 cycles. In TCRdb, the 5' RACE reads were re-called with MiXCR into one record per CDR3 protein. The table records 730,000 or so distinct CDR3 sequences, around 38% of them present only once. This sample was included in a study of blood T cells in healthy people across ages. Germline V gene sequence: CDR1 MNHEY, CDR2 SVGEGT. Trimming removed 6 bases from V and 5 bases from J, with 11 bases in between. The CDR3 loop spans 13 amino acids. Sequencing was done on a sample of blood. The J gene is TRBJ2-1, the V gene TRBV6-2 or TRBV6-3; D is perhaps TRBD1 (6 bases). This receptor was identified in an elderly man in good health. CDR3 residues: CASRTGTNNEQFF. In DNA form, the CDR3 reads TGTGCCAGCAGAACCGGGACAAACAATGAGCAGTTCTTC.